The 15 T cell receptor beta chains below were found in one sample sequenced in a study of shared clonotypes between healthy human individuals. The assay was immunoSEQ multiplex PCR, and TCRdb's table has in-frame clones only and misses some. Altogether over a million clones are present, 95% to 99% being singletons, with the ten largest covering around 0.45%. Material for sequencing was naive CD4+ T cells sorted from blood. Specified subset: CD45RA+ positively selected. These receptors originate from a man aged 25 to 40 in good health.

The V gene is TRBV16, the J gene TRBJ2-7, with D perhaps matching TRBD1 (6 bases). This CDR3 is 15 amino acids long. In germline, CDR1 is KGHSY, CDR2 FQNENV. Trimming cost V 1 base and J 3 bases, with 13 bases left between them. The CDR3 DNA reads TGTGCCAGCAGCCAATTGGGGCAGGGGAACTACGAGCAGTACTTC. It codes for CASSQLGQGNYEQYF.

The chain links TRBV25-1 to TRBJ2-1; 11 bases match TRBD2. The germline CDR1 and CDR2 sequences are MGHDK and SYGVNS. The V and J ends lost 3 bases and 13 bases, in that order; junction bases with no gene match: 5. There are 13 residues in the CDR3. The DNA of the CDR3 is TGTGCCAGCAGTGAGCCGGGACTAGCGGACCAGTTCTTC. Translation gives CASSEPGLADQFF.

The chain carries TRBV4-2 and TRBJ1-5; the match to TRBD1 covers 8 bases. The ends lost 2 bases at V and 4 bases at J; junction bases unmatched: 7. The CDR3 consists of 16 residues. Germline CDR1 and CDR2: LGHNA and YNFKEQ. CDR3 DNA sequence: TGTGCCAGCAGCCAACAGGGGGCTTGGAATAATCAGCCCCAGCATTTT. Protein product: CASSQQGAWNNQPQHF.

CDR3 DNA sequence: TGCGCCAGCAGTTCGGAAATCCAAGAGACCCAGTACTTC. This encodes CASSSEIQETQYF. The chain combines TRBV5-1 with TRBJ2-5; no firm D call. CDR1 SGHRS and CDR2 YFSETQ come from the germline V gene. CDR3 size: 13 residues. The V end lost 5 bases, the J end lost 1 base, and 9 bases lay between the germline ends.

The CDR3 DNA sequence: TGTGCCAGCAGTCACCACAGGGGGCTGAGCAATCAGCCCCAGCATTTT. Translated, it gives CASSHHRGLSNQPQHF. V gene TRBV6-6 combines with J gene TRBJ1-5; TRBD1 aligns across 9 bases. The V segment lost 5 bases and the J segment 1 base; nucleotides outside the gene matches: 6. This CDR3 comprises 16 residues. The germline CDR1 and CDR2 sequences are MNHNY and SVGAGI (reference sequence).

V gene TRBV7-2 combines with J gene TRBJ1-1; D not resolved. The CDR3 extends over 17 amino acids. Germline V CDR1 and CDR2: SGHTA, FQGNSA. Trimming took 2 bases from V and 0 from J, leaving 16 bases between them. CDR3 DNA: TGTGCCAGCAGCTTATTTGTGGGCCTCAAGTTGAACACTGAAGCTTTCTTT. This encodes CASSLFVGLKLNTEAFF.

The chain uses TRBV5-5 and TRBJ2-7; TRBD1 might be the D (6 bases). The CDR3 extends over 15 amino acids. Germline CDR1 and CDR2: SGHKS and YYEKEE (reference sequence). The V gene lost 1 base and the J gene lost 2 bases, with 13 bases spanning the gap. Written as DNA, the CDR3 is TGTGCCAGCAGCTTGCGACAGGTGCCTACCTACGAGCAGTACTTC. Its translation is CASSLRQVPTYEQYF.

The CDR3 DNA follows: TGCGCCAGCAGCTTGTTAGCGGGAGCGTTCACAGATACGCAGTATTTT. Translating gives CASSLLAGAFTDTQYF. The J gene is TRBJ2-3, the V gene TRBV5-1, with 9 bases fitting TRBD2. V gave up 1 base and J gave up 2 bases; unmatched junction bases: 5. This CDR3 is built from 16 residues. Germline assignment: CDR1 SGHRS and CDR2 YFSETQ.

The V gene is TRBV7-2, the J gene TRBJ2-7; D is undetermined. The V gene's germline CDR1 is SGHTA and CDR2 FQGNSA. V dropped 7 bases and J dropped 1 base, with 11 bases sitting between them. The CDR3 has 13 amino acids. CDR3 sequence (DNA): TGTGCCAGCACCTCCAGGACGTCCTACGAGCAGTACTTC. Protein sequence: CASTSRTSYEQYF.

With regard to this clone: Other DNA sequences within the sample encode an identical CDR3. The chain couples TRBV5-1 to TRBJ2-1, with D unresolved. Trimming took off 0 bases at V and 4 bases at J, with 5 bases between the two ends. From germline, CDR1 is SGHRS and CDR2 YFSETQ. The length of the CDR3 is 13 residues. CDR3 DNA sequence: TGCGCCAGCAGCTTGGACACATACAATGAGCAGTTCTTC. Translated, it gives CASSLDTYNEQFF.

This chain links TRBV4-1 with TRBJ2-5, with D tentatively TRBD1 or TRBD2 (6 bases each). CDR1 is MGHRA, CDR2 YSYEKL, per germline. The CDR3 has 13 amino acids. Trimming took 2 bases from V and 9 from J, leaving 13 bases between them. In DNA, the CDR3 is TGCGCCAGCAGCCAAACAGGGTTAGCGGCCCAGTACTTC. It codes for CASSQTGLAAQYF.

In nucleotides, the CDR3 is TGCGCCAGCCCCCGTTGGAGGGGTTTTTGGGAGACCCAGTACTTC. This encodes CASPRWRGFWETQYF. The chain carries TRBV23-1 and TRBJ2-5; D may be TRBD2 (6 bases). TRBV23-1 is flagged as an ORF with uncertain function. Trimming left V 8 bases short and J 5 bases short, with 21 bases between. The CDR3 has 15 residues.

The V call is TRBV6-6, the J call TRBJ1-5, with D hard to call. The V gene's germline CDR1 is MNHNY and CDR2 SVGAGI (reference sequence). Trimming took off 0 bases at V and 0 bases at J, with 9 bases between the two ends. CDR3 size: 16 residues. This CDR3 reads CASSYSWPGSNQPQHF. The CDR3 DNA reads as TGTGCCAGCAGTTACTCGTGGCCCGGTAGCAATCAGCCCCAGCATTTT.

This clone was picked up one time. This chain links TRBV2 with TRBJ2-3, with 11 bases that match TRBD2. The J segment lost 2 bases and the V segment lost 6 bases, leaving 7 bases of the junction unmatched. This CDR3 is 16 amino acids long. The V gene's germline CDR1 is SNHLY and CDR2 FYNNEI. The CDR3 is CASRAGTSGNTDTQYF. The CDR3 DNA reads TGTGCCAGCAGGGCCGGGACTAGCGGTAACACAGATACGCAGTATTTT.

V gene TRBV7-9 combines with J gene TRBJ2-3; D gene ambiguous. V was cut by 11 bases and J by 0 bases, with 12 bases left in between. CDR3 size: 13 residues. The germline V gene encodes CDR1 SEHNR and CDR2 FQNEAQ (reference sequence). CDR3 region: CACPPSSTDTQYF. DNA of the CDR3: TGTGCCTGCCCCCCATCTAGCACAGATACGCAGTATTTT.